This TCR beta chain derives from a study of cytomegalovirus exposure and HLA in healthy donors. This clone was detected only a few times. Antigen specificity is unknown. There are 16 residues in the CDR3. V dropped 3 bases and J dropped 8; count of bases not matched to a gene: 11. The germline gives CDR1 MNHNS, CDR2 SASEGT. General study results and limits: Earlier analysis yielded a pattern in which most TCR beta V segments were productive about 87% or about 30% of the time. Associated with cytomegalovirus, according to the listing, were approximately 160 TCR beta chains. TCR beta sequences numbering under 20,000 were associated with HLA alleles at 0.05 false discovery rate in a later analysis.

The PCR made use of 60 Vbeta and 13 Jbeta primers. TCRdb keeps only in-frame clones here, not all; method: immunoSEQ multiplex PCR. Altogether about 170,000 clones are present, roughly 79% being singletons, with the ten largest covering 4.9%. The TCR comes from a woman aged 18-29 years in good health and CMV-seropositive. This chain uses TRBV6-1 with TRBJ2-1; 9 bases fit TRBD1. The sequenced sample was PBMCs. CDR3 DNA: TGTGCCAGCAGTGAGGAGACCGGGACAGGGTCGGATGAGCAGTTCTTC. It translates to CASSEETGTGSDEQFF.